A selection of T cell receptor beta chains follows, all from one sample in a study of blood T cell repertoires in COVID-19. Repertoires were generated with immunoSEQ multiplex PCR, while TCRdb's copy carries only in-frame clones and drops some. The sample holds approximately 400,000 clones, under 85% seen once. Sequences were obtained from PBMCs or T cells enriched from blood (not recorded which). The receptors come from a woman aged 45-65 years who had recovered from COVID-19. CDR3s include the opening cysteine and the closing phenylalanine or tryptophan. Fields, in order: D gene, J gene, V gene, clone size, CDR3 DNA, CDR3 protein. The D gene is left open where the match is weak. Some rows mark clone size as missing; the rest say once, few, many or name a class of expanded clone.

>TRBD2|TRBJ2-3|TRBV7-9|NA
TGTGCCAGCAGCTTGGGCGGGAGGCTAACAGATACGCAGTATTTT
CASSLGGRLTDTQYF
>NA|TRBJ1-6|TRBV5-1|NA
TGCGCCAGCAGCCCTGTAGGAGGGCGCGATTCACCCCTCCACTTT
CASSPVGGRDSPLHF
>NA|TRBJ2-3|TRBV11-2|NA
TGTGCCAGCAGCTTAGCGAGGTCCACAGATACGCAGTATTTT
CASSLARSTDTQYF
>TRBD2|TRBJ2-1|TRBV6-5|NA
TGTGCCAGCAGTTACTCGAGATTTAGCGGGAGTGGCGAGCAGTTCTTC
CASSYSRFSGSGEQFF
>TRBD1|TRBJ1-2|TRBV4-1|NA
TGCGCCAGCAGCCAGGGACAGGGCCTTGCTGAGGGCTACACCTTC
CASSQGQGLAEGYTF
>TRBD2|TRBJ2-5|TRBV11-2|NA
TGTGCCAGCAGCTTAGCGGGGACTAGCCAAGAGACCCAGTACTTC
CASSLAGTSQETQYF
>TRBD1|TRBJ1-2|TRBV18|NA
TGTGCCAGCTCACCACGGGACAGGGGTGATGGCTACACCTTC
CASSPRDRGDGYTF
>NA|TRBJ2-7|TRBV29-1|NA
TGCAGCGTTGTCGATCCCCGGGGAGTCGGTTCCTACGAGCAGTACTTC
CSVVDPRGVGSYEQYF
>NA|TRBJ1-2|TRBV23-1|NA
TGCGCCAGCGCGGGGGGCATGTCTAACTATGGCTACACCTTC
CASAGGMSNYGYTF
>NA|TRBJ1-2|TRBV2|NA
TGTGCCAGCATGACTACCGACAGTGGGACTAGCTACACCTTC
CASMTTDSGTSYTF
>TRBD1|TRBJ1-2|TRBV6-4|NA
TGTGCCAGCAGTGACCGCGAGACAGGGAGTGGCTACACCTTC
CASSDRETGSGYTF
>NA|TRBJ1-1|TRBV3-1/TRBV3-2|NA
TGTGCCAGCAGCGCGTCGGGACATCTCGAACAAGCTTTCTTT
CASSASGHLEQAFF
>TRBD1|TRBJ1-2|TRBV29-1|once
TGCAGCGTTGAAGGGGACAGGGGCGATGACTATGGCTACACCTTC
CSVEGDRGDDYGYTF
>TRBD2|TRBJ2-5|TRBV19|once
TGTGCCAGTAGTATGCGGGGGATCGGAGAGACCCAGTACTTC
CASSMRGIGETQYF
>TRBD2|TRBJ2-2|TRBV5-1|NA
TGCGCCAGCAGCGTGGCTCCTATAGCGGGAGGGCCTAGGACCGGGGAGCTGTTTTTT
CASSVAPIAGGPRTGELFF
>TRBD1|TRBJ2-3|TRBV18|NA
TGTGCCAGCTCACTTCGACAGGGGGTTGCAGATACGCAGTATTTT
CASSLRQGVADTQYF
>NA|TRBJ2-5|TRBV7-2|NA
TGTGCCAGCAGCTTAGATCAAGCCCGTCAAGAGACCCAGTACTTC
CASSLDQARQETQYF
>NA|TRBJ1-1|TRBV2|NA
TGTGCCAGCAGGCTTACGGGGACTGAAGCTTTCTTT
CASRLTGTEAFF
>TRBD1|TRBJ1-6|TRBV10-3|NA
TGTGCCATCAGTGACCCCGGGACAGGGGATTCACCCCTCCACTTT
CAISDPGTGDSPLHF
>NA|TRBJ2-1|TRBV20-1|NA
TGCAGTGCTACTATAGCAGCCGAGCAGTTCTTC
CSATIAAEQFF
>NA|TRBJ1-5|TRBV10-3|NA
TGTGCCATCAGTGAGGGCAGGTTTAGCAATCAGCCCCAGCATTTT
CAISEGRFSNQPQHF
>TRBD2|TRBJ2-1|TRBV7-8|few
TGTGCCAGCAGCGCGCGGGGAGGGTTCAACAATGAGCAGTTCTTC
CASSARGGFNNEQFF
>TRBD2|TRBJ2-7|TRBV6-2/TRBV6-3|once
TGTGCCAGCAGTTACTTGTCCGGGACTAGCTCCTACGAGCAGTACTTC
CASSYLSGTSSYEQYF
>NA|TRBJ2-7|TRBV6-2/TRBV6-3|once
TGTGCCAGCAGTTACCAATCGGGGGGCCTCTCCTACGAGCAGTACTTC
CASSYQSGGLSYEQYF
>TRBD1|TRBJ1-4|TRBV5-1|NA
TGCGCCAGCAGAATGTCGGGACAGCGTAATGAAAAACTGTTTTTT
CASRMSGQRNEKLFF
>NA|TRBJ2-3|TRBV5-1|few
TGCGCCACCACGGACAGCCCCACAGATACGCAGTATTTT
CATTDSPTDTQYF
>NA|TRBJ2-7|TRBV11-3|NA
TGTGCCAGCAGCTTAGATCGGGGGGCCGTCCACGAGCAGTACTTC
CASSLDRGAVHEQYF
>NA|TRBJ1-2|TRBV28|NA
TGTGCCAGCAGTTATCCGGCAGGGGTAAACTATGGCTACACCTTC
CASSYPAGVNYGYTF
>TRBD1|TRBJ2-7|TRBV19|few
TGTGCCAGTAGTCCGGGACAGTCCTACGAGCAGTACTTC
CASSPGQSYEQYF
>NA|TRBJ1-2|TRBV28|NA
TGTGCCAGCAGTTTATGGAACGGGGATGGCTACACCTTC
CASSLWNGDGYTF
>TRBD2|TRBJ2-1|TRBV19|NA
TGTGCCAGTAGTACAGGCGCCGGGACTAGAAGCAATGAGCAGTTCTTC
CASSTGAGTRSNEQFF
>NA|TRBJ2-7|TRBV14|NA
TGTGCCAGCAGCCAATTGAGCTCAGGCCCCTACGAGCAGTACTTC
CASSQLSSGPYEQYF
>NA|TRBJ2-5|TRBV18|NA
TGTGCCAGCTCACCAGGCAGGGAAGAGACCCAGTACTTC
CASSPGREETQYF
>NA|TRBJ1-5|TRBV6-2/TRBV6-3|NA
TGTGCCAGCAGTTACTCAGGACAGAGCCTACAATATAGCAATCAGCCCCAGCATTTT
CASSYSGQSLQYSNQPQHF
>NA|TRBJ1-3|TRBV9|NA
TGTGCCAGCAGCGGCGGGACTGGGGGCACCATATATTTT
CASSGGTGGTIYF
>NA|TRBJ1-1|TRBV9|NA
TGTGCCAGCAGCGTAGAAAGGGGAGGGGGGTCGTTGCACACTGAAGCTTTCTTT
CASSVERGGGSLHTEAFF
>NA|TRBJ2-1|TRBV5-4|NA
TGTGCCAGCAGCTTGGAAGGCAGGGCCAATGAGCAGTTCTTC
CASSLEGRANEQFF
>TRBD1|TRBJ2-1|TRBV9|NA
TGTGCCAGCAGCGCCTACGACAGGGGGCAATTCTTC
CASSAYDRGQFF
>TRBD1|TRBJ2-7|TRBV2|NA
TGTGCCAGCGGGGTAGTAAGGACAGGGGCCTACGAGCAGTACTTC
CASGVVRTGAYEQYF
>NA|TRBJ2-2|TRBV29-1|NA
TGCAGCGTTGTTGCCAGGGGACGGACCGGGGAGCTGTTTTTT
CSVVARGRTGELFF
>TRBD1|TRBJ2-3|TRBV3-1/TRBV3-2|once
TGTGCCAGCAGAAAACAGGGGGCCGCAGATACGCAGTATTTT
CASRKQGAADTQYF